This record looks at one TCR beta chain sequence and its context. This clone was seen a handful of times. Its antigen is unknown. No quality values exist for individual bases; no much larger clone is one base distant. For survey sequencing of tumor libraries, mostly approximately 4.5 ug of input genomic DNA was used, and two replicates were run per sample. The immunoSEQ hsTCRbeta kit was used to prepare TCRbeta libraries according to the manufacturer's instructions. The finished libraries were brought together in one pool at roughly 2.7 nM, which was then read using an Illumina NovaSeq 6000 S4 flow cell. Per the original workflow: The immunoSEQ Analyzer was used for raw data preprocessing and quality control. The analysis was limited to productive rearrangements, and each clonotype was defined by a unique CDR3 amino acid sequence. Repertoire clonality was estimated as the Gini-Simpson index, which was computed with the R package tcR. Student's t test was used to compare Gini indices, and Pearson correlation was used to assess associations with tumor size change. TCRdb stores this immuneACCESS table with in-frame sequences only. Part of the clones is absent; in the studies checked, under half of the shortfall reflects unresolved V genes, and no reason is known for the rest. That table supplies the V and J calls and clone size; D and trimming were determined from the DNA. The sample data list roughly 36,000 clones, and 30% to 40% of these were observed just once. The biggest ten clones account for about 16% of the sample.

The germline V gene provides CDR1 SGDLS and CDR2 YYNGEE. V sheds 1 base and J sheds 4 bases, leaving 15 bases between their ends. The CDR3 runs 16 residues from the cysteine to the phenylalanine. Of all the DNA, just the CDR3 is kept, 48 bases in frame from base 1. The sample belongs to a study of neoadjuvant anti-PD-1 for oral cavity cancer (dated by TCRdb to about 2021). Study-level background: Three to four biweekly doses of nivolumab at 3 mg/kg were mostly administered to patients before curative-intent surgical resection. For patients who did not progress, a fourth nivolumab dose was given around day 43, followed by definitive surgical resection on days 50-56. Patients with complete response, partial response or stable disease by RECIST 1.1 were defined as responders, whereas patients with progression were defined as non-responders. There were 12 to 13 patients in the parent correlative cohort, and the response rate was less than 40%.

The time point label, read with the paper, signifies: after neoadjuvant nivolumab, at surgical resection. The patients had newly diagnosed stage II-IVA oral cavity squamous cell carcinoma and had not received any prior systemic or radiation treatment. The cohort was composed of patients with HPV-negative, locally advanced oral cavity squamous cell carcinoma. Samples came from a longitudinal correlative study of a single-arm phase II trial of neoadjuvant nivolumab in oral cavity squamous cell carcinoma. Subject-matched pre- and post-treatment PBMCs and tumors from three responders and three non-responders were subjected to genomic DNA-based TCRbeta sequencing. Genomic DNA was isolated from tumor tissue using the Maxwell RSC DNA from Tissue kit. Paper-wide results and their limitations: Larger post-treatment sizes of preexisting intratumoral clones correlated with greater tumor shrinkage, suggesting expansion of preexisting clones contributed to response. Only a few patients per response group were included in the TCR analyses, and the authors called for validation in larger cohorts. A higher pretreatment blood Treg/Th17 ratio correlated with both higher pretreatment blood TCRbeta clonality and lower post-treatment tumor TCRbeta clonality.

The origin of this receptor is a person aged 40 to 85 with oral cavity squamous cell carcinoma. Sequencing used tumor tissue, obtained after nivolumab (anti-PD-1) treatment. The rearrangement combines TRBV9 with TRBJ2-1, and TRBD1 may be the D gene, going by 5 matching bases. This receptor carries the CDR3 CASSVLQGNKYNEQFF. The nucleotide sequence reads TGTGCCAGCAGCGTATTGCAGGGCAATAAGTACAATGAGCAGTTCTTC. With the rest looked up from the reference TRBV9 and TRBJ2-1 genes rather than sequenced, the full variable domain is DSGVTQTPKHLITATGQRVTLRCSPRSGDLSVYWYQQSLDQGLQFLIQYYNGEERAKGNILERFSAQQFPDLHSELNLSSLELGDSALYFCASSVLQGNKYNEQFFGPGTRLTVL.